This paragraph covers one T cell receptor beta chain sequence. The amount of total RNA extracted per sample was at least 5.5 micrograms. The data originate from a study of blood T cells in healthy people across ages. The CDR3 is made up of 12 amino acids. Between the trimmed V and J ends, which lost 5 bases and 8 bases, there was a span of 13 bases. CDR1 and CDR2 from the germline V gene are DFQATT and SNEGSKA (reference sequence). A sample-barcoded 5' primer and a J-beta primer mix were used in a second PCR of roughly 6 to 11 cycles. MiXCR, applied by TCRdb to the 5' RACE reads, yields one record per CDR3 protein. This table holds approximately 1.5 million distinct CDR3 sequences, around 35% found once.

The material sequenced was blood. The chain links TRBV20-1 to TRBJ1-5, with unresolved D. The sequence was obtained from a woman in her twenties or thirties in good health. This CDR3 reads CSAGGQWEPQHF. CDR3 coding DNA: TGCAGTGCTGGAGGTCAGTGGGAGCCCCAGCATTTT.